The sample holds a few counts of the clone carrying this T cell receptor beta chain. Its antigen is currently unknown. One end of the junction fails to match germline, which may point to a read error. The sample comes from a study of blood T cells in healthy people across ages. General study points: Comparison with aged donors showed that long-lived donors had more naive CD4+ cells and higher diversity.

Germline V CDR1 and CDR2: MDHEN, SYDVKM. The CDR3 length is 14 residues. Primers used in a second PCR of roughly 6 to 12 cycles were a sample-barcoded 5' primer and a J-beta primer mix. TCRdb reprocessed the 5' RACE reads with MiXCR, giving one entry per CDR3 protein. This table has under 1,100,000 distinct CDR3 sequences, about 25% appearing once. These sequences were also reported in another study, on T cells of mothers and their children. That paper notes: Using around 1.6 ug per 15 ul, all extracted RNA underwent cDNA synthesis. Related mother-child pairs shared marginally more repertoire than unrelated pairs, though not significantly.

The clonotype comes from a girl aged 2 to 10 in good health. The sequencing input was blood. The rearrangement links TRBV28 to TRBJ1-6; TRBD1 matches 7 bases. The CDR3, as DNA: TGTGTCAGCAGACCGGGACAGATGAATTCACCCCTCCACTTT. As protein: CVSRPGQMNSPLHF.